The text below deals with one T cell receptor beta chain. As yet, its antigen is unknown. This sample stems from a study of blood T cells in healthy people across ages. Together with a sample-barcoded 5' primer, a J-beta primer mix was included in a second PCR lasting roughly 6 to 12 cycles. A tag from a template-switch adaptor with 12 random nucleotides marked each cDNA molecule. TCRdb analysed the 5' RACE reads with MiXCR anew, one entry per CDR3 protein. Of hundreds of thousands of distinct CDR3 sequences listed, approximately 59% were seen once; the top ten hold about two fifths. Germline V lookup: CDR1 LNHNV, CDR2 YYDKDF (reference sequence). V shed 0 bases and J shed 0 bases, with 8 bases lying between them. There are 15 residues in the CDR3. Isolation yielded PBMCs, at least 6 million per sample, in every case. Samples each yielded at least 5.5 micrograms of total RNA. Study-wide results and limits: Not knowing donor CMV status may have confounded expanded clonotype changes.

The origin of this receptor is a man in his sixties in good health. The chain has TRBV15 and TRBJ1-2, with D unresolved. Sequences were obtained from blood. The DNA for the CDR3 is TGTGCCACCAGCAGAGAAAGGGTTCCTAACTATGGCTACACCTTC. Encoded protein: CATSRERVPNYGYTF.